This T cell receptor beta chain was captured by sequencing in a study of radiotherapy plus CTLA-4 blockade in lung cancer. Chemo-refractory metastatic non-small-cell lung cancer patients were treated with focal radiation plus CTLA-4 blockade with ipilimumab. Study-level findings and limits: Interferon-beta, together with early blood T cell clone dynamics, reportedly best predicted response.

Trimming took 3 bases from V and 4 from J; bases not matched to a gene: 14. This CDR3 has 17 residues. Germline V gene sequence: CDR1 KGHSH, CDR2 LQKENI. This clone appeared a single time. Its antigen is undetermined. The assay was immunoSEQ multiplex PCR, and TCRdb's table has in-frame clones only and misses some. This table has more than 55,000 clones, almost 85% appearing once. Source: peripheral blood, taken from a patient treated with radiotherapy plus ipilimumab. The clonotype was recovered from a human donor with non-small cell lung cancer whose response to radiotherapy plus ipilimumab could not be evaluated. The rearrangement joins TRBV18 to TRBJ1-1, with 7 bases aligning to TRBD1. The CDR3 spells CASSPNRGQGGSTEAFF. CDR3 DNA sequence: TGTGCCAGCTCACCTAACAGGGGCCAGGGGGGTAGCACTGAAGCTTTCTTT.